This entry lists 32 T cell receptor beta chains sequenced from one sample in a study of memory CD4+ T cells and cytomegalovirus serostatus. Single viable CD3+CD4+CD8-CD45RO+ cells were sorted as the memory CD4+ T cells. Produced via immunoSEQ multiplex PCR; TCRdb's table is partial and in-frame only. Of around 76,000 clones in the sample, around 82% are singletons; the top ten hold just over 2.5%. The sequenced sample was memory CD4+ T cells from blood. The receptors here all came from an adult in good health and CMV-seropositive.

This rearrangement joins TRBV4-3 to TRBJ2-6; D is unresolved. V lost 3 bases and J lost 7, with 7 bases in between. This CDR3 comprises 13 residues. From germline, CDR1 is LGHNA and CDR2 YSLEER. CDR3 region: CASSHPGANVLTF. Written as DNA, the CDR3 is TGCGCCAGCAGCCACCCAGGAGCCAACGTCCTGACTTTC.

This clone was detected only a few times. This chain connects TRBV15 to TRBJ1-1; D remains unclear. V was trimmed by 3 bases and J by 1 base, leaving 6 bases between them. Germline V gene lookup returns CDR1 LNHNV and CDR2 YYDKDF (reference sequence). This CDR3 comprises 13 residues. CDR3 protein: CATSSEPNTEAFF. The CDR3 nucleotides are TGTGCCACCAGCAGTGAACCGAACACTGAAGCTTTCTTT.

The chain recombines TRBV19 with TRBJ2-5; TRBD2 might be the D (7 bases). Between the trimmed V and J ends, which lost 5 bases and 2 bases, there was a span of 9 bases. Germline values: CDR1 LNHDA, CDR2 SQIVND (reference sequence). The CDR3 contains 13 residues. The CDR3 DNA is TGTGCCAGTAGTGAGGGGGGGCAAGAGACCCAGTACTTC. It is translated as CASSEGGQETQYF.

CDR3 sequence: CASSDRDSYNEQFF. CDR3 DNA: TGTGCCAGTAGTGATCGGGATTCCTACAATGAGCAGTTCTTC. The chain links TRBV19 to TRBJ2-1; D is perhaps TRBD2 (5 bases). V shed 5 bases and J shed 1 base, with 9 bases lying between them. This CDR3 has 14 residues. The germline V gene has CDR1 LNHDA and CDR2 SQIVND (reference sequence).

The chain joins TRBV30 to TRBJ2-7; D gene unclear. CDR3 length: 12 amino acids. The V end was cut by 2 bases, the J end by 3 bases, with 8 bases between. Germline V CDR1 and CDR2: GTSNPN, SVGIG (reference sequence). The CDR3 sequence is CAWSSIIYEQYF. CDR3 bases: TGTGCCTGGAGTTCCATCATCTACGAGCAGTACTTC. Full variable domain (outside the CDR3, taken from reference TRBV30 and TRBJ2-7): SQTIHQWPATLVQPVGSPLSLECTVEGTSNPNLYWYRQAAGRGLQLLFYSVGIGQISSEVPQNLSASRPQDRQFILSSKKLLLSDSGFYLCAWSSIIYEQYFGPGTRLTVT.

The rearrangement uses TRBV19 and TRBJ1-2; no clear D gene. Trimming took off 5 bases at V and 2 bases at J, with 9 bases between the two ends. CDR3 size: 13 residues. Per the germline V gene, CDR1 is LNHDA and CDR2 is SQIVND (reference sequence). CDR3 loop: CASSPVGNYGYTF. Written as DNA, the CDR3 is TGTGCCAGTAGTCCCGTAGGGAACTATGGCTACACCTTC. The variable domain in full, completed from reference TRBV19 and TRBJ1-2, reads DGGITQSPKYLFRKEGQNVTLSCEQNLNHDAMYWYRQDPGQGLRLIYYSQIVNDFQKGDIAEGYSVSREKKESFPLTVTSAQKNPTAFYLCASSPVGNYGYTFGSGTRLTVV.

CDR3 region: CASRDSGPETQYF. The CDR3 coding sequence is TGTGCCAGCAGAGATAGCGGGCCGGAGACCCAGTACTTC. V gene TRBV6-6 combines with J gene TRBJ2-5; 7 bases match TRBD2. Per germline, CDR1 MNHNY and CDR2 SVGAGI (reference sequence). With 6 bases clipped from V and 5 bases from J, the junction kept 6 bases outside the gene matches. The CDR3 is 13 amino acids.

A single count supports this clone. This chain connects TRBV28 to TRBJ2-1; D gene unclear. Germline V gene sequence: CDR1 MDHEN, CDR2 SYDVKM. V was pared by 9 bases and J by 10 bases, with 25 bases between. The CDR3 is 15 residues long. The CDR3 loop is CASQFMDPSAKEQFF. In nucleotides, the CDR3 is TGTGCCAGTCAGTTTATGGACCCGTCGGCTAAGGAGCAGTTCTTC.

The rearrangement links TRBV30 to TRBJ1-2, with D uncertain. CDR3 size: 12 residues. Germline CDR1 and CDR2: GTSNPN and SVGIG (reference sequence). The germline V and J ends were trimmed by 3 bases and 8 bases, with 13 bases remaining between them. The DNA of the CDR3 is TGTGCCTGGAGCGGGCAGTATCGGGGCTACACCTTC. Protein sequence: CAWSGQYRGYTF.

The rearrangement joins TRBV6-5 to TRBJ1-1; no clear D gene. With 6 bases removed from V and 5 bases from J, the gap between germline ends came to 16 bases. Germline V gives CDR1 MNHEY, CDR2 SVGAGI. The CDR3 is 14 residues long. CDR3 bases: TGTGCCAGCAGCCGTCGTGCCGAAGGGACTGAAGCTTTCTTT. This encodes CASSRRAEGTEAFF.

The V gene is TRBV19, the J gene TRBJ2-1; 11 bases line up with TRBD1. The CDR3 sequence is 15 residues long. CDR1 is LNHDA, CDR2 SQIVND, per germline (reference sequence). V was clipped by 1 base and J by 6 bases; unmatched bases: 2. CDR3 DNA sequence: TGTGCCAGTAGTATAGTCGGGACAGGGGGCAATGAGCAGTTCTTC. This codes for CASSIVGTGGNEQFF.

This clone was found a few times. The rearrangement joins TRBV30 to TRBJ1-2; perhaps TRBD1 as D (5 bases). Trimming stripped 3 bases from V and 3 bases from J, with 11 bases between. The germline CDR1 and CDR2 sequences are GTSNPN and SVGIG (reference sequence). The CDR3 extends over 13 amino acids. This CDR3 reads CAWSAGRHYGYTF. The CDR3 nucleotides are TGTGCCTGGAGCGCAGGGAGGCACTATGGCTACACCTTC.

The chain employs TRBV6-1 and TRBJ2-1; TRBD2 aligns across 8 bases. CDR1 and CDR2 from the germline V gene are MNHNS and SASEGT. The V gene end was trimmed by 1 base and the J gene end by 7 bases; junction bases not matched to a gene: 6. This CDR3 has 15 amino acids. This chain's CDR3 is CASSEEGGGWNEQFF. The CDR3, as DNA: TGTGCCAGCAGTGAAGAAGGCGGGGGGTGGAATGAGCAGTTCTTC.

V and J are TRBV27 and TRBJ2-1; 11 bases agree with TRBD2. The V and J ends lost 3 bases and 8 bases, in that order; junction bases with no gene match: 15. CDR3 length equals 18 residues. Per germline, CDR1 MNHEY and CDR2 SMNVEV (reference sequence). The CDR3 sequence: CASSLYSGGAFGGDEQFF. DNA of the CDR3: TGTGCCAGCAGTTTGTATAGCGGGGGGGCCTTTGGCGGGGATGAGCAGTTCTTC.

V usage is TRBV18 and J usage is TRBJ1-3; D is uncertain. The CDR3 contains 14 residues. The germline CDR1 and CDR2 sequences are KGHSH and LQKENI. Between the trimmed V and J ends, which lost 2 bases and 0 bases, there was a span of 5 bases. Here the CDR3 reads CASSPDNSGNTIYF. For the CDR3, the DNA is TGTGCCAGCTCACCAGATAACTCTGGAAACACCATATATTTT.

The V call is TRBV18, the J call TRBJ1-1, with D tentatively TRBD1 (5 bases). Trimming left V 2 bases short and J 4 bases short, with 11 bases between. This CDR3 spans 14 amino acids. The germline V gene encodes CDR1 KGHSH and CDR2 LQKENI. In DNA form, the CDR3 reads TGTGCCAGCTCACCAGGGGCCCCAGCCACTGAAGCTTTCTTT. Translating it yields CASSPGAPATEAFF.

CDR3 amino acids: CASRPGTANTGELFF. The DNA for the CDR3 is TGTGCCAGCAGACCCGGGACAGCGAACACCGGGGAGCTGTTTTTT. This chain links TRBV6-1 with TRBJ2-2, with TRBD1 matching 7 bases. Germline V lookup: CDR1 MNHNS, CDR2 SASEGT. J gave up 0 bases and V 6 bases, and 4 bases lay outside the gene matches. This CDR3 is built from 15 residues.

CDR3 bases: TGTGCCAGCAGCCATCTCGAAGTCGGGACGTATCTCGGCGGGGCTTTCGGTGAGCAGTTCTTC. Its translation is CASSHLEVGTYLGGAFGEQFF. The chain links TRBV14 to TRBJ2-1; D is perhaps TRBD2 (6 bases). The CDR3 is 21 amino acids. Trimming left V 3 bases short and J 9 bases short, with 36 bases between. Per the germline V gene, CDR1 is SGHDN and CDR2 is FVKESK.

V is TRBV7-2 and J is TRBJ1-2; D uncertain. This CDR3 spans 15 amino acids. Germline loops: CDR1 SGHTA, CDR2 FQGNSA. Trimming stripped 1 base from V and 5 bases from J, with 14 bases between. Here the CDR3 DNA reads TGTGCCAGCAGCTTAGGCCCGGAGGTTGGGTATGGCTACACCTTC. This sequence encodes CASSLGPEVGYGYTF.

V is TRBV29-1 and J is TRBJ1-1; unclear D gene. This CDR3 has 12 amino acids. V shed 4 bases and J shed 10 bases, with 16 bases lying between them. In germline, CDR1 is SQVTM, CDR2 ANQGSEA. The CDR3 here is CSVVRSRIGAFF. The CDR3 DNA reads as TGCAGCGTTGTCCGTTCCCGAATCGGAGCTTTCTTT.

The chain uses TRBV11-2 and TRBJ2-3, with 9 nucleotides matching TRBD1. CDR3 length: 16 residues. CDR1 SGHAT and CDR2 FQNNGV come from the germline V gene. V gave up 3 bases and J gave up 3 bases; unmatched junction bases: 7. The chain's CDR3 is CASSLPWGQGTDTQYF. The DNA for the CDR3 is TGTGCCAGCAGCTTGCCATGGGGACAGGGAACAGATACGCAGTATTTT.

The J gene is TRBJ1-5, the V gene TRBV19; D remains ambiguous. Germline loops: CDR1 LNHDA, CDR2 SQIVND (reference sequence). The CDR3 totals 15 residues. The V end lost 3 bases, the J end lost 0 bases, and 9 bases lay between the germline ends. CDR3 DNA sequence: TGTGCCAGTAGTATTAGGGCTGATAGCAATCAGCCCCAGCATTTT. Its protein product is CASSIRADSNQPQHF.

The genes are TRBV5-1 and TRBJ2-1; D possibly matches TRBD1 or TRBD2 (5 bases each). This CDR3 has 13 residues. Between the trimmed V and J ends, which lost 4 bases and 15 bases, there was a span of 20 bases. Germline CDR1 is SGHRS and CDR2 is YFSETQ. This CDR3 reads CASSPLDRDGGFF. In nucleotides, the CDR3 is TGCGCCAGCAGCCCCCTTGACCGGGACGGTGGGTTCTTC.

This chain uses TRBV6-6 with TRBJ2-1, with 7 bases matching TRBD2. The trim removed 0 bases at V and 4 bases at J, leaving 3 bases unmatched. Germline V gene lookup returns CDR1 MNHNY and CDR2 SVGAGI (reference sequence). The CDR3 totals 15 residues. For the CDR3, the DNA is TGTGCCAGCAGTTACTCAGGGACTACGTACAATGAGCAGTTCTTC. Amino acids: CASSYSGTTYNEQFF.

CDR3 coding DNA: TGTGCCAGCACCCGAAGAAACAGGGTAGATACGCAGTATTTT. It codes for CASTRRNRVDTQYF. The rearrangement links TRBV2 to TRBJ2-3, with D possibly matching TRBD1 (6 bases). V was shortened by 7 bases and J by 5 bases, with 16 bases between the two germline ends. The CDR3 extends over 14 amino acids. In germline, CDR1 is SNHLY, CDR2 FYNNEI.

This clone occurred a few times. The CDR3 region is CASSFDRERGYTF. DNA of the CDR3: TGTGCCAGCAGTTTCGACAGGGAACGTGGCTACACCTTC. The chain recombines TRBV6-5 with TRBJ1-2, with TRBD1 matching 7 bases. The CDR3 is 13 amino acids. Germline CDR1 and CDR2: MNHEY and SVGAGI. Trimming removed 4 bases from V and 7 bases from J; junction bases left unmatched: 6.

This clone was seen a single time. This chain links TRBV10-3 with TRBJ1-4; TRBD1 matches at 7 bases. Germline assignment: CDR1 ENHRY and CDR2 SYGVKD. After removal of 3 bases from V and 6 bases from J, the junction contained 7 bases not matched to a gene. The CDR3 runs to 15 residues. CDR3 sequence: CAISERQGGDEKLFF. For the CDR3, the DNA is TGTGCCATCAGTGAAAGACAGGGCGGGGATGAAAAACTGTTTTTT.

The chain carries TRBV28 and TRBJ1-6, with no clear D. Per germline, CDR1 MDHEN and CDR2 SYDVKM. With 5 bases removed from V and 9 bases from J, the gap between germline ends came to 8 bases. This CDR3 contains 12 residues. The CDR3 sequence is CASSLGSSPLHF. The CDR3, as DNA: TGTGCCAGCAGTCTAGGGAGTTCACCCCTCCACTTT.

This sequence joins TRBV5-1 and TRBJ1-1, with D maybe TRBD1 (6 bases). The length of the CDR3 is 16 residues. Germline CDR1 reads SGHRS; CDR2 reads YFSETQ. V was pared by 4 bases and J by 6 bases, with 22 bases between. The CDR3 here is CASSSKGGTTWSEAFF. In nucleotides, the CDR3 is TGCGCCAGCAGCAGCAAGGGGGGAACTACGTGGTCTGAAGCTTTCTTT.

V gene TRBV28 combines with J gene TRBJ1-3; weak D call: TRBD1 (5 bases). The CDR3 totals 14 residues. Germline V CDR1 and CDR2: MDHEN, SYDVKM. Trimming took off 5 bases at V and 4 bases at J, with 12 bases between the two ends. As DNA, the CDR3 is TGTGCCAGCAGTACGGGGGGTGCCGGAAACACCATATATTTT. Residues: CASSTGGAGNTIYF.

The CDR3 spells CATSGEGGYGYTF. CDR3 nucleotides: TGCGCCACCTCAGGGGAGGGGGGCTATGGCTACACCTTC. The chain links TRBV4-1 to TRBJ1-2; D possibly corresponds to TRBD1 (6 bases). Germline-derived CDR1 and CDR2 are MGHRA and YSYEKL. V shed 10 bases and J shed 4 bases, with 16 bases lying between them. The CDR3 sequence is 13 residues long.

This clone was seen a few times. This rearrangement joins TRBV19 to TRBJ1-1, with 8 positions matching TRBD1. CDR3 length equals 14 residues. Unmatched junction bases numbered 10, after V lost 3 bases and J lost 10 bases. Germline values: CDR1 LNHDA, CDR2 SQIVND (reference sequence). The chain's CDR3 is CASSMSDRGLLAFF. CDR3 sequence (DNA): TGTGCCAGTAGTATGAGCGACAGGGGCTTATTAGCTTTCTTT.